This T cell receptor beta chain stems from a study of blood T cell repertoires in COVID-19. The overall study: Collection of acute and convalescent COVID-19 samples took place in the United States, Italy and Spain.

The assay was immunoSEQ multiplex PCR, and TCRdb's table has in-frame clones only and misses some. In the table there are 200,000 or so clones, roughly 87% of which are singletons. Per the germline V gene, CDR1 is LNHDA and CDR2 is SQIVND (reference sequence). CDR3 length: 16 residues. Trimming removed 5 bases from V and 7 bases from J, with 21 bases in between. The source material was PBMCs or T cells enriched from blood (not recorded which). This clonotype originated in a man aged 25-40 years who had recovered from COVID-19. The chain couples TRBV19 to TRBJ2-1; D may be TRBD1 (7 bases). The CDR3 loop is CASSFQRQGLRNEQFF. The CDR3 region has the DNA TGTGCCAGTAGTTTCCAAAGACAGGGACTTCGGAATGAGCAGTTCTTC. Supplemented by reference TRBV19 and TRBJ2-1, the full variable domain reads DGGITQSPKYLFRKEGQNVTLSCEQNLNHDAMYWYRQDPGQGLRLIYYSQIVNDFQKGDIAEGYSVSREKKESFPLTVTSAQKNPTAFYLCASSFQRQGLRNEQFFGPGTRLTVL.